A selection of T cell receptor beta chains follows, all from one sample in a study of blood T cell repertoires in COVID-19. TCRdb's copy holds only in-frame clones and misses some; the assay was immunoSEQ multiplex PCR. The top ten clones hold 2% to 2.5% of a sample with approximately 240,000 clones, about 88% of them seen once. The sequenced sample was peripheral blood. Receptors originate from a woman aged 40 to 49 who had recovered from COVID-19. Each CDR3 is given with its conserved first and last residue. A D gene is named only where the DNA matches it firmly. A row's size may be missing; if present it is once, few, many or a size class.

V gene	clone size	D gene	J gene	CDR3 protein	CDR3 DNA
TRBV24-1	.	TRBD1	TRBJ1-2	CATSDWTGGHGYTF	TGTGCCACCAGTGATTGGACAGGGGGCCATGGCTACACCTTC
TRBV19	.	TRBD2	TRBJ2-3	CASSMEAGDGRDTQYF	TGTGCCAGTAGTATGGAAGCGGGAGACGGAAGAGATACGCAGTATTTT
TRBV18	.	.	TRBJ1-4	CASSPPRDLGGNEKLFF	TGTGCCAGCTCACCACCTCGGGACCTCGGGGGGAATGAAAAACTGTTTTTT
TRBV5-1	few	TRBD1	TRBJ2-2	CASSLEGAHGTGELFF	TGCGCCAGCAGCTTGGAGGGGGCGCACGGCACCGGGGAGCTGTTTTTT
TRBV2	.	.	TRBJ1-2	CASSEDSRYGYTF	TGTGCCAGCAGTGAAGACAGTCGCTATGGCTACACCTTC
TRBV30	once	TRBD2	TRBJ2-1	CAWSRGLTSGGEQFF	TGTGCCTGGAGTCGAGGACTGACTAGCGGGGGGGAGCAGTTCTTC
TRBV6-5	once	TRBD1	TRBJ2-1	CASSTDRAPYNEQFF	TGTGCCAGCAGTACCGACAGGGCGCCCTACAATGAGCAGTTCTTC
TRBV6-5	.	.	TRBJ2-7	CASSARTALMMEQYF	TGTGCCAGCAGCGCCCGGACAGCCCTAATGATGGAGCAGTACTTC
TRBV4-2	.	.	TRBJ2-3	CASSQEATDTQYF	TGTGCCAGCAGCCAAGAGGCCACAGATACGCAGTATTTT
TRBV7-9	.	TRBD2	TRBJ2-1	CASSLYLAGGPNEQFF	TGTGCCAGCAGCTTATACTTAGCGGGGGGGCCCAATGAGCAGTTCTTC
TRBV18	.	.	TRBJ2-7	CASSPLNEQYF	TGTGCCAGCTCACCACTAAACGAGCAGTACTTC
TRBV11-2	.	.	TRBJ1-5	CASSLDQQPNQPQHF	TGTGCCAGCAGCTTAGATCAACAGCCAAATCAGCCCCAGCATTTT
TRBV3-1/TRBV3-2	.	TRBD1	TRBJ2-1	CASSRGQGVVEQFF	TGTGCCAGCAGCCGAGGACAGGGAGTAGTTGAGCAGTTCTTC
TRBV5-4	.	.	TRBJ2-1	CASSDQPGWIEQFF	TGTGCCAGCAGCGATCAACCAGGGTGGATTGAGCAGTTCTTC
TRBV18	.	TRBD1	TRBJ2-7	CASSLSTGGTPYEQYF	TGTGCCAGCTCACTTAGTACAGGGGGCACCCCCTACGAGCAGTACTTC
TRBV19	.	TRBD1	TRBJ1-5	CASSPTGAPNQPQHF	TGTGCCAGTAGCCCCACAGGGGCCCCCAATCAGCCCCAGCATTTT
TRBV30	once	TRBD1	TRBJ1-6	CAWSVRGGTGGSPLHF	TGTGCCTGGAGTGTAAGGGGCGGGACAGGGGGATCACCCCTCCACTTT
TRBV19	.	.	TRBJ2-7	CASSIVAGLHEQYF	TGTGCCAGTAGTATAGTGGCAGGGCTGCACGAGCAGTACTTC
TRBV19	.	.	TRBJ1-3	CASRDTASGNTIYF	TGTGCCAGTAGGGACACAGCCTCTGGAAACACCATATATTTT
TRBV7-2	.	TRBD1	TRBJ2-7	CASSLDRGLTYEQYF	TGTGCCAGCAGCTTAGACAGGGGGCTGACCTACGAGCAGTACTTC
TRBV4-2	.	TRBD2	TRBJ2-1	CASSQVVAGGLNEQFF	TGTGCCAGCAGCCAAGTAGTAGCGGGGGGGCTTAATGAGCAGTTCTTC
TRBV19	.	.	TRBJ1-5	CASSIDRGGNQPQHF	TGTGCCAGTAGTATAGACAGGGGCGGCAATCAGCCCCAGCATTTT
TRBV12-3/TRBV12-4	.	.	TRBJ2-1	CASAISEYNEQFF	TGTGCCAGCGCAATAAGCGAATACAATGAGCAGTTCTTC
TRBV30	.	TRBD2	TRBJ2-3	CACKTSGNTDTQYF	TGTGCCTGTAAGACTAGCGGGAACACAGATACGCAGTATTTT